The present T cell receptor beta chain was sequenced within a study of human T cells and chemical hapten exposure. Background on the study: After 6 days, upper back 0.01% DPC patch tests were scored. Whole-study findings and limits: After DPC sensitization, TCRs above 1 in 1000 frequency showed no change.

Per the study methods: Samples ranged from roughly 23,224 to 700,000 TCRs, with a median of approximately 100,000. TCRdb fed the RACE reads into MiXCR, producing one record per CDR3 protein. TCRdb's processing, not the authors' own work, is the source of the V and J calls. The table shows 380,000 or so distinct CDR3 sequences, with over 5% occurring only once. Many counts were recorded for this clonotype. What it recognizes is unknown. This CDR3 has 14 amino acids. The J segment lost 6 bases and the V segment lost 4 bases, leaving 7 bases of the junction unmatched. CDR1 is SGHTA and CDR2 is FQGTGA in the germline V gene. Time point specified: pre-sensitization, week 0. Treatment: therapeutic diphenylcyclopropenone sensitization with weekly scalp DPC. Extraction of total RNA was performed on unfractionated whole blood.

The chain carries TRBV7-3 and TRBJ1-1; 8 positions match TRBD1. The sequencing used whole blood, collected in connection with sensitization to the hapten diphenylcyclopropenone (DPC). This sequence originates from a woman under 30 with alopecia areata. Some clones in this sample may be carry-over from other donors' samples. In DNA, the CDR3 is TGTGCCAGCAGCTCCGGACAGGGACTCTCTGAAGCTTTCTTT. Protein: CASSSGQGLSEAFF. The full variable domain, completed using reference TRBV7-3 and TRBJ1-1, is GAGVSQTPSNKVTEKGKYVELRCDPISGHTALYWYRQSLGQGPEFLIYFQGTGAADDSGLPNDRFFAVRPEGSVSTLKIQRTERGDSAVYLCASSSGQGLSEAFFGQGTRLTVV.